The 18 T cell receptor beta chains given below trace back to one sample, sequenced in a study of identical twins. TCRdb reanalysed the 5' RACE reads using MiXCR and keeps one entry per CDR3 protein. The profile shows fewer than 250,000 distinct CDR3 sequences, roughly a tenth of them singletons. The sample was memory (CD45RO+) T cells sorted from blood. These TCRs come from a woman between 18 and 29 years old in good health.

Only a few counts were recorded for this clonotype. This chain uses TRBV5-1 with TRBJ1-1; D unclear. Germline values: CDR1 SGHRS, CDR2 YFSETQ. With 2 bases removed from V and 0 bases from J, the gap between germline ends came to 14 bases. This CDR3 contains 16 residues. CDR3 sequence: CASSFDPAGVNTEAFF. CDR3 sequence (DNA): TGCGCCAGCAGCTTTGATCCGGCAGGCGTGAACACTGAAGCTTTCTTT.

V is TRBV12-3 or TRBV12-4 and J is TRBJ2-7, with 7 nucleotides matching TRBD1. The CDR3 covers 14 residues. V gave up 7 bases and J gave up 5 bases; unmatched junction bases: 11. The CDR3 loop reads CASTLGQSSHEQYF. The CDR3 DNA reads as TGTGCCAGCACCTTGGGACAGTCTTCCCACGAGCAGTACTTC.

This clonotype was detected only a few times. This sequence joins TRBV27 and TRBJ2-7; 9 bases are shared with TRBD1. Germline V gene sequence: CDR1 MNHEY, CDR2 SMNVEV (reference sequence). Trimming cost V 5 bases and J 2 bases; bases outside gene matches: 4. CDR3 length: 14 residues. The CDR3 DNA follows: TGTGCCAGCAGTAGTGGGGACAGGGCCTACGAGCAGTACTTC. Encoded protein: CASSSGDRAYEQYF.

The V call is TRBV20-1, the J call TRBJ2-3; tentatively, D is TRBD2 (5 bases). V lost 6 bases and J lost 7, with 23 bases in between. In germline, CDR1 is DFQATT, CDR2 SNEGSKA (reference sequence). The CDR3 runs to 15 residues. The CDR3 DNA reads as TGCAGTGCCATGGACTGGCACACAGATTCGAATACGCAGTATTTT. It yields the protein CSAMDWHTDSNTQYF.

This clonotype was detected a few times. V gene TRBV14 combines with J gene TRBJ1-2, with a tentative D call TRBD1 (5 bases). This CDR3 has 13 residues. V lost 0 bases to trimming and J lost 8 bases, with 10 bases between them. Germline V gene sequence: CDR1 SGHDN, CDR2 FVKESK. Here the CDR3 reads CASSQEGASGYTF. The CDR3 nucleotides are TGTGCCAGCAGCCAAGAAGGGGCGAGCGGCTACACCTTC.

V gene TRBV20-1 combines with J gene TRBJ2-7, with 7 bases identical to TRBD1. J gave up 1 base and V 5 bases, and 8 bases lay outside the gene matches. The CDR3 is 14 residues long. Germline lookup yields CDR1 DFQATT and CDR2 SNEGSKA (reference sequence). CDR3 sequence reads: CSAQPRQGSYEQYF. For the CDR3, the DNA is TGCAGTGCTCAACCTCGACAGGGATCCTACGAGCAGTACTTC.

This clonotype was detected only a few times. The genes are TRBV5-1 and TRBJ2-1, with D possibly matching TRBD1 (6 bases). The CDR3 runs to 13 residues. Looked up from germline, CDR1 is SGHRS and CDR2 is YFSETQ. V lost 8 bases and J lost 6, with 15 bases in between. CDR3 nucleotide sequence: TGCGCCAGTCGAACCGGGACAAGCAATGAGCAGTTCTTC. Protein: CASRTGTSNEQFF.

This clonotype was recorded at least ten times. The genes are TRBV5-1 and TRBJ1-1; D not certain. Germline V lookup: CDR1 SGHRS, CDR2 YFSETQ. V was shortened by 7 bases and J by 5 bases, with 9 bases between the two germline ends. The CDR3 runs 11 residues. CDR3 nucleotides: TGCGCCAGCCAAGGCGCTACTGAAGCTTTCTTT. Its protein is CASQGATEAFF.

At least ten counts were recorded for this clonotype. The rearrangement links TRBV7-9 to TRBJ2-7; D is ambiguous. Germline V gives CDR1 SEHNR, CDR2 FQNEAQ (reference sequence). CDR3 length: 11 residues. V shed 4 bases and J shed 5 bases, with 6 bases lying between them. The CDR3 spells CASSWRNEQYF. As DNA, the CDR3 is TGTGCCAGCAGCTGGAGAAACGAGCAGTACTTC. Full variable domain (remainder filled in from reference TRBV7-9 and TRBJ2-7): DTGVSQNPRHKITKRGQNVTFRCDPISEHNRLYWYRQTLGQGPEFLTYFQNEAQLEKSRLLSDRFSAERPKGSFSTLEIQRTEQGDSAMYLCASSWRNEQYFGPGTRLTVT.

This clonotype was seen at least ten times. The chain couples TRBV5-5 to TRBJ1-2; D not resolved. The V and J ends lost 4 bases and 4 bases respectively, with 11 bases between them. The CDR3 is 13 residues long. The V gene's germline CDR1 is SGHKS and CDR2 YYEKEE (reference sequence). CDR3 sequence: CASSVPAIYGYTF. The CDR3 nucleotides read TGTGCCAGCAGCGTACCGGCGATCTATGGCTACACCTTC.

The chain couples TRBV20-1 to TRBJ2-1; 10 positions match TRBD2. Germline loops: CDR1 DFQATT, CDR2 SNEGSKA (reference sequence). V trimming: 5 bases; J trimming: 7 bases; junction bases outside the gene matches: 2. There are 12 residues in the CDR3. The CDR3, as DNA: TGCAGTGCTGGGACTAGCGCGAATGAGCAGTTCTTC. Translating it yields CSAGTSANEQFF.

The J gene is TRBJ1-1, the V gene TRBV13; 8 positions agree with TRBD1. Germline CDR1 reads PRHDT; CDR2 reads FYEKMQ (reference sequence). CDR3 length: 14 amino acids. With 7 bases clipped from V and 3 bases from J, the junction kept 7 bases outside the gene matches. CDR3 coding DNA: TGTGCCAGCACCGAGACAGGGGCGCACACTGAAGCTTTCTTT. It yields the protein CASTETGAHTEAFF.

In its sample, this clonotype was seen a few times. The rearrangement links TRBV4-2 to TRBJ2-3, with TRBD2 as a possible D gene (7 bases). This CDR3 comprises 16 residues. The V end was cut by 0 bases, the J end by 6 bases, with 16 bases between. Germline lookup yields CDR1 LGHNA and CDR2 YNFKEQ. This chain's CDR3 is CASSQEVEGGPDTQYF. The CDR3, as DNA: TGTGCCAGCAGCCAAGAGGTTGAGGGGGGGCCCGATACGCAGTATTTT.

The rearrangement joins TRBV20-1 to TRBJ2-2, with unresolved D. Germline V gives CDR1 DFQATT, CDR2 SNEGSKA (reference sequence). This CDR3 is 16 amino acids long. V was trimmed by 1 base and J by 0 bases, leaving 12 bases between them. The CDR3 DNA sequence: TGCAGTGCTAGAGGCCATAATTTCGCGAACACCGGGGAGCTGTTTTTT. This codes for CSARGHNFANTGELFF.

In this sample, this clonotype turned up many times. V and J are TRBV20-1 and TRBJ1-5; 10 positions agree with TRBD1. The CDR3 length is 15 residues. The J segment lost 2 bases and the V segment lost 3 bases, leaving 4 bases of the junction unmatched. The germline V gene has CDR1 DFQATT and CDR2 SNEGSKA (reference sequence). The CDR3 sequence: CSASRGTGGNQPQHF. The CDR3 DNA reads TGCAGTGCTAGTCGTGGGACAGGGGGCAATCAGCCCCAGCATTTT.

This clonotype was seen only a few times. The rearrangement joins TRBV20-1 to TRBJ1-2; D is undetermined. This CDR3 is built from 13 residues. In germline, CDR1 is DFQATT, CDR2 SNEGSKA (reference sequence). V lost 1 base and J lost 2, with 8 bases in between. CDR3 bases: TGCAGTGCTAGAGTTCCGGGAAACTATGGCTACACCTTC. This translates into CSARVPGNYGYTF.

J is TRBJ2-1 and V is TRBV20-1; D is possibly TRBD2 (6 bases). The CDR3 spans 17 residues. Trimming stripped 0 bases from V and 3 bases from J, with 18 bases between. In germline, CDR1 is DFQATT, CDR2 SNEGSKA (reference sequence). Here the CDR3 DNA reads TGCAGTGCTAGAGACTGGGGTGCTAGCGTGAACTACAATGAGCAGTTCTTC. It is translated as CSARDWGASVNYNEQFF.

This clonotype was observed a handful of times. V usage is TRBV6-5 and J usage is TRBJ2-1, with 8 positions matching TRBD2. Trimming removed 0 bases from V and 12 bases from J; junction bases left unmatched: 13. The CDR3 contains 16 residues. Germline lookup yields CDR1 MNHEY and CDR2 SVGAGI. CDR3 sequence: CASSYSVTSVAWAQFF. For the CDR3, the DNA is TGTGCCAGCAGTTACTCGGTGACTAGCGTCGCGTGGGCGCAGTTCTTC.